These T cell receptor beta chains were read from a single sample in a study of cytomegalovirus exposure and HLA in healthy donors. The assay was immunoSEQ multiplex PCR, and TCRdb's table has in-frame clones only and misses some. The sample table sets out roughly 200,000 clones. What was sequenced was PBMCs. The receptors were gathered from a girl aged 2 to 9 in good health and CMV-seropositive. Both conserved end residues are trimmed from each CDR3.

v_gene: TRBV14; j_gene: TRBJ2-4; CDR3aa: ASSQGPGWAKNIQY
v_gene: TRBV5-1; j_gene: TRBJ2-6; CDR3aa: ASSFWDRTPSGANVLT
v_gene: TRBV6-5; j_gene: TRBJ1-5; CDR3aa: ASSFQQGIERQPQH
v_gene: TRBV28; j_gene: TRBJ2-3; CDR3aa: ASSLMAPGSTDTQY
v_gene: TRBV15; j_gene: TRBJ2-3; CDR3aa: ATSRRLTGEADTQY
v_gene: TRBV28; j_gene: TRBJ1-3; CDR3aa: ASSTAAASGNTIY
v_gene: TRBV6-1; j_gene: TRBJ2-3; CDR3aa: ASSESPVSTDTQY
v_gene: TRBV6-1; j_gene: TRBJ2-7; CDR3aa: ASRRQGAVYEQY
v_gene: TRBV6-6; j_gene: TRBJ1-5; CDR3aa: ASSYSISDRGLAQH
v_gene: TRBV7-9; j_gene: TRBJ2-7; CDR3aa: ASTQGDYEQY
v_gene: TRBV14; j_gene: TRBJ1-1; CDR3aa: ASSQEFGLRNTEAF
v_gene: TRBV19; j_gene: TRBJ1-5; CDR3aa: ATAGREPQPQH
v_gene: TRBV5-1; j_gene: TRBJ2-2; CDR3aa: ASSVGTGITSGELF
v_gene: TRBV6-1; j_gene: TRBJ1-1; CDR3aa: ASARDTMNTEAF
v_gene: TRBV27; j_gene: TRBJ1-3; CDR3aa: ASSSGQFETGNTIY
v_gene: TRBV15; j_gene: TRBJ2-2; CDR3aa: ATSTKIGTSGTGELF
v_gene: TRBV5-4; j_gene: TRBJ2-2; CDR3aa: ASSPWGQGAGDTGELF
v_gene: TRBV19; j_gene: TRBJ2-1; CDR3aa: ASSLPGTSGTPAYNEQF
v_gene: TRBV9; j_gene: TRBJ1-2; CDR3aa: ASSASRASYGYT
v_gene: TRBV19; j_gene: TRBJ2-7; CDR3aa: ASSLKKGSYEQY
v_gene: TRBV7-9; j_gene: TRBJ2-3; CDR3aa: ASSVGQGATDTQY
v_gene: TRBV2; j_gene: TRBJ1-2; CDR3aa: ASSQGVYGYT
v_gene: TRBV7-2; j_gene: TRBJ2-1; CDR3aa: ASSLAGGGRGYNEQF
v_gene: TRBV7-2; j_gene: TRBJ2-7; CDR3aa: ASSLGGSGLSYEQY
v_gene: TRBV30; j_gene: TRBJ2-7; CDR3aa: AWSENSYEQY
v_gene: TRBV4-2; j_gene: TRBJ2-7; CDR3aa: ASSPGLAGVHEQY
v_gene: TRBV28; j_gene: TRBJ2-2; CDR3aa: ASSWDRGNTGELF
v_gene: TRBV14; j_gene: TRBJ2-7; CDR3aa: ASRPSGSFPLEQY
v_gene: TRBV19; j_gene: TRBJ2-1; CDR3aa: ASSTSALSSYNEQF
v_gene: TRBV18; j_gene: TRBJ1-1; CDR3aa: ASSPGTANTEAF
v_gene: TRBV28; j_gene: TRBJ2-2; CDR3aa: ASSPPAAGLAGAIGELF
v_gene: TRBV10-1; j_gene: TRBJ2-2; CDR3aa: ASSEEPSNTGELF
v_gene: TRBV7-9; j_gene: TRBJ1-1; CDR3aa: ASSLVAGATEAF
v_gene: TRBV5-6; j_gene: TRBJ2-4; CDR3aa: ASSKINRVAKNIQY
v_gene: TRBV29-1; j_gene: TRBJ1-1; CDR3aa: SVNVVRGTTEAF
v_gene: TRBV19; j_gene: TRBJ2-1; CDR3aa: ASSTSGSNEQF
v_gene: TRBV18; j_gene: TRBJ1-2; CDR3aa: ASSWDSGYT
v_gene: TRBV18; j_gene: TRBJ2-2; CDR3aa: ASSLLGQPNTGELF
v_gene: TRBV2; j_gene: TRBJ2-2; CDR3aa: ASTRLAPQGPPVNTGELF
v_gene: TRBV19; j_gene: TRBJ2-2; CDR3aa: ASSQTARTGELF
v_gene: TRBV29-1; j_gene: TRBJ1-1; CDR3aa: SVLSVRENTEAF
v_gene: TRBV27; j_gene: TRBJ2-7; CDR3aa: ASSPFLSYEQY